One and the same sample provided the 10 T cell receptor beta chains below, sequenced in a study of blood T cells in healthy people across ages. PCR was performed a second time for roughly 6 to 12 cycles using a sample-barcoded 5' primer and a J-beta primer mix. In TCRdb, the 5' RACE reads were re-called with MiXCR into one record per CDR3 protein. The sample includes about 1.6 million distinct CDR3 sequences, 30% to 40% of them seen just once. The sample consisted of blood. The source is a woman aged 25 to 39 in good health.

This clonotype was detected only a few times. The rearrangement uses TRBV10-3 and TRBJ2-3; 10 bases are shared with TRBD2. V shed 0 bases, J shed 2 bases, and the junction held 2 bases outside the gene matches. Germline V lookup: CDR1 ENHRY, CDR2 SYGVKD. The CDR3 loop spans 16 amino acids. Here the CDR3 DNA reads TGTGCCATCAGTGAGTCAGCGGGGGGGCACACAGATACGCAGTATTTT. Its protein product is CAISESAGGHTDTQYF.

This clonotype has only a few counts. This rearrangement joins TRBV29-1 to TRBJ2-1, with 11 positions matching TRBD2. The CDR3 extends over 16 amino acids. Germline loops: CDR1 SQVTM, CDR2 ANQGSEA. J lost 0 bases, V lost 5 bases, and 6 bases had no gene match. For the CDR3, the DNA is TGCAGCGTTCGTAGCGGGAGGGCCGTCTCCTACAATGAGCAGTTCTTC. This sequence encodes CSVRSGRAVSYNEQFF.

This clonotype was counted only a few times. This may stem from a read error, because a much larger clone lies one nucleotide away. This chain uses TRBV2 with TRBJ2-7; no definite D call. The V end was cut by 6 bases, the J end by 0 bases, with 6 bases between. There are 12 residues in the CDR3. Germline V lookup: CDR1 SNHLY, CDR2 FYNNEI. The CDR3 region is CASRRNSYEQYF. The CDR3 region has the DNA TGTGCCAGCAGACGGAACTCCTACGAGCAGTACTTC. Using reference TRBV2 and TRBJ2-7 for the parts outside the CDR3, the full variable domain is EPEVTQTPSHQVTQMGQEVILRCVPISNHLYFYWYRQILGQKVEFLVSFYNNEISEKSEIFDDQFSVERPDGSNFTLKIRSTKLEDSAMYFCASRRNSYEQYFGPGTRLTVT.

The V and J genes are TRBV28 and TRBJ1-2; no definite D call. Germline values: CDR1 MDHEN, CDR2 SYDVKM. This CDR3 comprises 14 residues. Trimming left V 6 bases short and J 8 bases short, with 19 bases between. Here the CDR3 reads CASSPSGRLTGYTF. The CDR3, as DNA: TGTGCCAGCAGCCCGTCAGGACGTCTAACGGGCTACACCTTC.

Notes on this clonotype: Given a much more abundant clone one base away, this may be a read error. The V and J genes are TRBV7-9 and TRBJ2-7; D remains unclear. Germline assignment: CDR1 SEHNR and CDR2 FQNEAQ (reference sequence). V lost 2 bases and J lost 9, with 17 bases in between. This CDR3 spans 14 amino acids. This CDR3 is CASSLSFALWGQYF. The DNA of the CDR3 is TGTGCCAGCAGCTTATCTTTCGCCCTTTGGGGGCAGTACTTC.

This CDR3 is CASRLAGAISSYEQYF. The CDR3 nucleotides read TGCGCCAGCCGACTAGCGGGGGCCATAAGCTCCTACGAGCAGTACTTC. The gene calls are TRBV10-2 and TRBJ2-7, with TRBD2 matching over 12 bases. Per germline, CDR1 WSHSY and CDR2 SAAADI. V lost 8 bases and J lost 0; bases outside the gene matches: 8. The CDR3 covers 16 residues.

This clonotype was detected a few times. The rearrangement uses TRBV15 and TRBJ1-1; 7 bases are a match to TRBD1. Germline CDR1 and CDR2: LNHNV and YYDKDF (reference sequence). CDR3 length: 13 amino acids. J was trimmed by 4 bases and V by 5 bases; bases with no gene match: 4. Here the CDR3 reads CATSGGGPTEAFF. The CDR3, as DNA: TGTGCCACCAGCGGAGGGGGCCCCACTGAAGCTTTCTTT.

This clonotype was recorded a few times. The genes are TRBV3-1 and TRBJ2-3, with 8 bases matching TRBD2. The V gene's germline CDR1 is LGHDT and CDR2 YNNKEL (reference sequence). The CDR3 has 16 amino acids. The V segment lost 4 bases and the J segment 1 base; nucleotides outside the gene matches: 7. The CDR3 protein is CASSRPPAGGTDTQYF. In DNA, the CDR3 is TGTGCCAGCAGCCGACCCCCAGCGGGGGGCACAGATACGCAGTATTTT.

This clonotype was counted only a few times. The chain recombines TRBV5-5 with TRBJ2-5, with 7 bases aligning to TRBD1. J lost 2 bases, V lost 0 bases, and 7 bases had no gene match. CDR3 length: 16 amino acids. Germline-derived CDR1 and CDR2 are SGHKS and YYEKEE (reference sequence). The CDR3 region has the DNA TGTGCCAGCAGCTTGGGACAGGGTCTGGGGCAAGAGACCCAGTACTTC. Amino acids: CASSLGQGLGQETQYF.

This chain joins TRBV2 and TRBJ1-5; 7 bases are shared with TRBD1. This CDR3 has 16 residues. Trimming at V came to 0 bases and at J to 6 bases, leaving 8 bases not matched to a gene. CDR1 is SNHLY, CDR2 FYNNEI, per germline. The CDR3, as DNA: TGTGCCAGCAGTGAAGCCGGGACAGTTGCGCGTCAGCCCCAGCATTTT. Translating it yields CASSEAGTVARQPQHF.